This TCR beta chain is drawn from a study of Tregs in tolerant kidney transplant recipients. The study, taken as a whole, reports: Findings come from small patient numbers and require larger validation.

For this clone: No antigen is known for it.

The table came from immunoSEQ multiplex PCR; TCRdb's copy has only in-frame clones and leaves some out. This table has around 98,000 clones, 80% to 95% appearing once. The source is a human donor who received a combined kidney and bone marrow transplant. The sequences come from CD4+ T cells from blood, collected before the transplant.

The CDR3 coding sequence is TGTGCCAGCAGCACGATCACAGGATATAGCAATCAGCCCCAGCATTTT. Residues: CASSTITGYSNQPQHF. The rearrangement joins TRBV7-2 to TRBJ1-5, with a possible D match to TRBD1 (5 bases). The germline V gene encodes CDR1 SGHTA and CDR2 FQGNSA. CDR3 length equals 16 residues. V was trimmed by 5 bases and J by 0 bases, leaving 14 bases between them.